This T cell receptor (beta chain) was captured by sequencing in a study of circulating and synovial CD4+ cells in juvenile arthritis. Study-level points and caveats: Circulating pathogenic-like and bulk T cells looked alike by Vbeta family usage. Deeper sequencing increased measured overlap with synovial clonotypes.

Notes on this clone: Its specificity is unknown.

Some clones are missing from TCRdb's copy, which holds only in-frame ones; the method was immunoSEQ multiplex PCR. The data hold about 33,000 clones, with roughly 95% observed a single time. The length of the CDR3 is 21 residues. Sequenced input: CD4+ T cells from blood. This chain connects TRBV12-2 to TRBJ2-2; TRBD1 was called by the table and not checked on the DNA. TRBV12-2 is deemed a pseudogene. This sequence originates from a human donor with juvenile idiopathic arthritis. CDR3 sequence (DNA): TGTGCAAGTCGCTTAGTTGTGTTCGGCAGGGGGCATTGGGCGAACACCGGGGAGCTGTTTTTT. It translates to CASRLVVFGRGHWANTGELFF.